The clone carrying this T cell receptor (beta chain) occurred many times. Its antigen is currently unknown. TCRdb redid the calling of the RT-PCR reads with MiXCR, one entry per CDR3 protein. The repertoire has more than 450,000 distinct CDR3 sequences, 7.6% of them found once; the top ten carry around 13%. This sample was included in a study of response to subunit inactivated influenza vaccine. Regarding the study as a whole: T cells newly recruited by each seasonal influenza vaccination are few, the authors suggested.

The V segment lost 5 bases and the J segment 8 bases; nucleotides outside the gene matches: 10. This CDR3 region has 14 residues. Germline-derived CDR1 and CDR2 are SGHTA and FQGNSA. The chain uses TRBV7-2 and TRBJ1-2; TRBD1 agrees at 8 bases. Sequenced here: PBMCs from blood, sampled about 24 months after vaccination. The clonotype comes from a man between 50 and 70 years old who received an inactivated influenza vaccine. In nucleotides, the CDR3 is TGTGCCAGCAGCCTGATTCGACAGGGGAGAGGCTACACCTTC. Residues: CASSLIRQGRGYTF.